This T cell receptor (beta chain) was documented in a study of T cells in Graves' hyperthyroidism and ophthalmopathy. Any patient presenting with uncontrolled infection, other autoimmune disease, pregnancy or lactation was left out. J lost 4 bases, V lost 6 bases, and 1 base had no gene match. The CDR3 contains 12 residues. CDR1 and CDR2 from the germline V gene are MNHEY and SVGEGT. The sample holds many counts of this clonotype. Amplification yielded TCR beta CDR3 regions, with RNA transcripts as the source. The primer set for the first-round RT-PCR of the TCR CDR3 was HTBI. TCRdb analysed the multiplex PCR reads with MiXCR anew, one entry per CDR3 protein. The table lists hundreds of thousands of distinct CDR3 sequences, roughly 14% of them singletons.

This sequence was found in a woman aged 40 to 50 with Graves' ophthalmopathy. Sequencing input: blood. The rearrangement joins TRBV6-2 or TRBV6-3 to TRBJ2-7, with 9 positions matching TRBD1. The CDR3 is CASRGTGYEQYF. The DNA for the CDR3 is TGTGCCAGCAGAGGGACAGGGTACGAGCAGTACTTC.